This entry describes one TCR beta chain. The sample belongs to a study of T cells in localized non-small cell lung cancer. V lost 2 bases and J lost 4, with 7 bases in between. The CDR3 is 12 residues long. The germline V gene encodes CDR1 SGHRS and CDR2 YFSETQ. Assay used: immunoSEQ multiplex PCR; TCRdb lists only in-frame clones, some missing. Here the sample spans roughly 66,000 clones, 85% to 90% being singletons. The clonotype comes from a woman aged 35 to 70 with stage I lung adenocarcinoma. The chain has TRBV5-1 and TRBJ2-7; D is possibly TRBD1 (5 bases). Here the sequenced sample was peripheral blood, taken before any cancer treatment. The DNA of the CDR3 is TGCGCCAGCAGCTTTAGGGGTTACGAGCAGTACTTC. Protein: CASSFRGYEQYF.